These 26 T cell receptor beta chains originate from one sample sequenced in a study of T cell changes during pregnancy in multiple sclerosis. Using immunoSEQ multiplex PCR, the repertoire was profiled, and TCRdb retains in-frame clones only, with some absent. The repertoire has tens of thousands of clones, around 90% of them found once; the top ten carry less than 0.5%. The sequenced sample was CD4+ T cells from peripheral blood mononuclear cells, obtained in the third trimester of pregnancy. Receptor source: a female donor with multiple sclerosis, enrolled in a pregnancy study.

The gene calls are TRBV5-4 and TRBJ1-2, with 8 bases identical to TRBD1. This CDR3 comprises 14 residues. Germline loops: CDR1 SGHNT, CDR2 YYREEE (reference sequence). With 4 bases clipped from V and 6 bases from J, the junction kept 8 bases outside the gene matches. The CDR3 DNA follows: TGTGCCAGCAGCGGCAATCAGGGGGCAAATGGCTACACCTTC. Its translation: CASSGNQGANGYTF.

The chain combines TRBV5-1 with TRBJ1-1; 8 bases fit TRBD1. Germline CDR1 reads SGHRS; CDR2 reads YFSETQ. V dropped 2 bases and J dropped 2; count of bases not matched to a gene: 5. The CDR3 loop spans 15 amino acids. CDR3 residues: CASSLRQGPNTEAFF. The CDR3 bases are TGCGCCAGCAGCTTACGACAGGGGCCTAACACTGAAGCTTTCTTT. Full variable domain (rest looked up from reference TRBV5-1 and TRBJ1-1): KAGVTQTPRYLIKTRGQQVTLSCSPISGHRSVSWYQQTPGQGLQFLFEYFSETQRNKGNFPGRFSGRQFSNSRSEMNVSTLELGDSALYLCASSLRQGPNTEAFFGQGTRLTVV.

The V call is TRBV7-8, the J call TRBJ2-1, with D perhaps matching TRBD1 (5 bases). The CDR3 is made up of 14 amino acids. Germline V gives CDR1 SGHVS, CDR2 FQNEAQ. The V end was cut by 3 bases, the J end by 3 bases, with 9 bases between. The CDR3 region has the DNA TGTGCCAGCAGCTTCCAGGGCCGCTACAATGAGCAGTTCTTC. This gives the protein CASSFQGRYNEQFF.

V is TRBV14 and J is TRBJ2-7; tentative D call: TRBD1 (6 bases). The CDR3 contains 14 residues. Germline-derived CDR1 and CDR2 are SGHDN and FVKESK. V was cut by 4 bases and J by 3 bases, with 13 bases left in between. The CDR3 bases are TGTGCCAGCAGCCCTCTAGACAGGAACTACGAGCAGTACTTC. Protein: CASSPLDRNYEQYF. Full variable domain (outside the CDR3, taken from reference TRBV14 and TRBJ2-7): EAGVTQFPSHSVIEKGQTVTLRCDPISGHDNLYWYRRVMGKEIKFLLHFVKESKQDESGMPNNRFLAERTGGTYSTLKVQPAELEDSGVYFCASSPLDRNYEQYFGPGTRLTVT.

The rearrangement joins TRBV9 to TRBJ2-5; 7 bases map to TRBD2. The junction had 1 base not matched to a gene; V was cut back by 1 base and J by 4 bases. The CDR3 has 13 amino acids. Germline CDR1 SGDLS, CDR2 YYNGEE. The CDR3 nucleotides are TGTGCCAGCAGCGTATCGGGGGGAGAGACCCAGTACTTC. Protein: CASSVSGGETQYF.

The rearrangement joins TRBV2 to TRBJ2-3, with a weak D call TRBD1 (6 bases). The CDR3 totals 13 residues. Per germline, CDR1 SNHLY and CDR2 FYNNEI. V was trimmed by 6 bases and J by 4 bases, leaving 11 bases between them. The CDR3 reads CASRNTGPDTQYF. The CDR3 DNA reads as TGTGCCAGCAGGAACACAGGGCCAGATACGCAGTATTTT.

This chain connects TRBV7-2 to TRBJ1-1; D unresolved. The CDR3 is 13 amino acids. Trimming cost V 2 bases and J 1 base, with 5 bases left between them. Germline values: CDR1 SGHTA, CDR2 FQGNSA. The CDR3 loop reads CASSLWPNTEAFF. Here the CDR3 DNA reads TGTGCCAGCAGCTTATGGCCGAACACTGAAGCTTTCTTT.

V gene TRBV2 combines with J gene TRBJ2-1; D remains ambiguous. The CDR3 totals 11 residues. Germline V gene sequence: CDR1 SNHLY, CDR2 FYNNEI. Trimming pared 8 bases from V and 3 bases from J, leaving 5 bases between. As DNA, the CDR3 is TGTGCCAGCTCCAGCTACAATGAGCAGTTCTTC. Translating gives CASSSYNEQFF.

The chain has TRBV19 and TRBJ1-5; 8 bases align to TRBD1. Germline V gene lookup returns CDR1 LNHDA and CDR2 SQIVND (reference sequence). This CDR3 comprises 16 residues. V shed 3 bases and J 1 base; nucleotides not matched to a gene: 5. The CDR3 DNA reads TGTGCCAGTAGTATCAGGGGGCGTACGAGCAATCAGCCCCAGCATTTT. It encodes CASSIRGRTSNQPQHF.

The chain carries TRBV19 and TRBJ1-1; 7 bases line up with TRBD1. The CDR3 spans 15 residues. The junction had 8 bases not matched to a gene; V was cut back by 6 bases and J by 1 base. Per germline, CDR1 LNHDA and CDR2 SQIVND (reference sequence). The CDR3 region is CASRTYRDRNTEAFF. CDR3 nucleotides: TGTGCCAGTAGAACCTACCGGGACAGGAACACTGAAGCTTTCTTT.

V is TRBV28 and J is TRBJ1-4, with TRBD1 matching over 8 bases. The CDR3 is 15 amino acids. Trimming took 3 bases from V and 8 from J; bases not matched to a gene: 8. From germline, CDR1 is MDHEN and CDR2 SYDVKM. The CDR3 region has the DNA TGTGCCAGCAGTTTCGTGGACAGGGACGGGGAAAAACTGTTTTTT. This sequence encodes CASSFVDRDGEKLFF.

The chain has TRBV27 and TRBJ1-2; TRBD1 matches 8 bases. V gave up 5 bases and J gave up 4 bases; unmatched junction bases: 6. The V gene's germline CDR1 is MNHEY and CDR2 SMNVEV (reference sequence). The CDR3 consists of 14 residues. The CDR3 DNA follows: TGTGCCAGCAGTCCCAGGACAGGGACCTATGGCTACACCTTC. Translating it yields CASSPRTGTYGYTF.

The genes are TRBV6-1 and TRBJ2-4, with 7 bases that match TRBD2. CDR3 length equals 16 residues. V dropped 1 base and J dropped 6; count of bases not matched to a gene: 9. Looked up from germline, CDR1 is MNHNS and CDR2 is SASEGT. The CDR3 sequence is CASSEVIGGTLNIQYF. DNA for the CDR3: TGTGCCAGCAGTGAAGTGATCGGGGGGACGCTAAACATTCAGTACTTC.

In this sample, this clone turned up once. The rearrangement joins TRBV10-3 to TRBJ2-5, with 10 bases aligning to TRBD2. The CDR3 consists of 15 residues. Trimming at V came to 3 bases and at J to 3 bases, leaving 4 bases not matched to a gene. Looked up from germline, CDR1 is ENHRY and CDR2 is SYGVKD. CDR3 nucleotide sequence: TGTGCCATCAGTGAATCGCTAGCGGGAGAAGAGACCCAGTACTTC. The encoded protein is CAISESLAGEETQYF.

The chain carries TRBV7-8 and TRBJ2-6; no firm D call. The length of the CDR3 is 16 residues. The germline gives CDR1 SGHVS, CDR2 FQNEAQ. Trimming stripped 4 bases from V and 4 bases from J, with 14 bases between. The DNA for the CDR3 is TGTGCCAGCAGCTCTCTGGCCGTTGCAGGGGCCAACGTCCTGACTTTC. As protein: CASSSLAVAGANVLTF.

The chain uses TRBV5-4 and TRBJ2-2; 11 bases are shared with TRBD2. Germline V gene lookup returns CDR1 SGHNT and CDR2 YYREEE (reference sequence). V shed 0 bases, J shed 5 bases, and the junction held 6 bases outside the gene matches. The CDR3 loop spans 17 amino acids. CDR3 bases: TGTGCCAGCAGCTTGGGCCTAGCGGGGGGACTTACCGGGGAGCTGTTTTTT. This translates into CASSLGLAGGLTGELFF.

The CDR3 sequence: CASRKERLGTDTQYF. CDR3 bases: TGTGCCAGCAGAAAGGAGAGGCTAGGCACAGATACGCAGTATTTT. This chain uses TRBV7-9 with TRBJ2-3; D not resolved. With 6 bases removed from V and 1 base from J, the gap between germline ends came to 14 bases. CDR1 SEHNR and CDR2 FQNEAQ come from the germline V gene (reference sequence). This CDR3 spans 15 amino acids.

The chain couples TRBV27 to TRBJ1-2; tentatively, D is TRBD1 (6 bases). Germline V gene lookup returns CDR1 MNHEY and CDR2 SMNVEV (reference sequence). This CDR3 has 15 residues. The V end lost 2 bases, the J end lost 1 base, and 11 bases lay between the germline ends. CDR3 DNA: TGTGCCAGCAGTTTAACCGGGACAAATAACTATGGCTACACCTTC. It encodes CASSLTGTNNYGYTF.

The rearrangement links TRBV7-2 to TRBJ1-5, with D possibly being TRBD1 (6 bases). The ends were cut back, 5 bases at V and 7 bases at J, with 18 bases in the middle. In germline, CDR1 is SGHTA, CDR2 FQGNSA. The CDR3 runs 15 residues. The chain's CDR3 is CASSRLQGPAQPQHF. CDR3 bases: TGTGCCAGCAGCCGTCTACAGGGTCCGGCGCAGCCCCAGCATTTT.

The chain combines TRBV19 with TRBJ1-5; tentatively, D is TRBD1 (5 bases). V lost 3 bases, J lost 5 bases, and 11 bases lay in between. Germline V gene sequence: CDR1 LNHDA, CDR2 SQIVND (reference sequence). The CDR3 is 14 amino acids. The chain's CDR3 is CASSIMGEDQPQHF. The CDR3 DNA sequence: TGTGCCAGTAGTATTATGGGGGAGGATCAGCCCCAGCATTTT. Full variable domain (missing parts from reference TRBV19 and TRBJ1-5): DGGITQSPKYLFRKEGQNVTLSCEQNLNHDAMYWYRQDPGQGLRLIYYSQIVNDFQKGDIAEGYSVSREKKESFPLTVTSAQKNPTAFYLCASSIMGEDQPQHFGDGTRLSIL.

The genes are TRBV21-1 and TRBJ1-2. TRBV21-1 is shown as a pseudogene. The length of the CDR3 is 15 residues. The CDR3 protein is CASSKLRRERYGYTF. CDR3 coding DNA: TGTGCCAGCAGCAAATTACGCCGGGAGAGGTATGGCTACACCTTC.

V usage is TRBV7-9 and J usage is TRBJ2-1, with D possibly TRBD1 on 5 matching bases. Trimming pared 3 bases from V and 7 bases from J, leaving 16 bases between. The CDR3 runs to 15 residues. Germline V gives CDR1 SEHNR, CDR2 FQNEAQ (reference sequence). CDR3 in DNA: TGTGCCAGCAGCTTTGGGCGGACAAGGGGAAATGAGCAGTTCTTC. It specifies CASSFGRTRGNEQFF.

The chain joins TRBV5-5 to TRBJ1-4; 12 positions agree with TRBD1. The ends lost 4 bases at V and 6 bases at J; junction bases unmatched: 7. Germline loops: CDR1 SGHKS, CDR2 YYEKEE (reference sequence). The CDR3 loop spans 16 amino acids. In DNA form, the CDR3 reads TGTGCCAGCAGCCCAGGGGACAGGGGGCGATATGAAAAACTGTTTTTT. Residues: CASSPGDRGRYEKLFF.

The V call is TRBV5-1, the J call TRBJ2-5; D is perhaps TRBD1 (6 bases). CDR3 length: 14 residues. Germline values: CDR1 SGHRS, CDR2 YFSETQ. V was trimmed by 1 base and J by 2 bases, leaving 9 bases between them. The CDR3 is CASSLRGQQETQYF. CDR3 in DNA: TGCGCCAGCAGCTTGAGGGGACAACAAGAGACCCAGTACTTC.

A single count supports this clone. This chain links TRBV28 with TRBJ2-1, with 7 bases that match TRBD2. This CDR3 contains 16 residues. The ends lost 6 bases at V and 5 bases at J; junction bases unmatched: 13. Germline CDR1 MDHEN, CDR2 SYDVKM. Here the CDR3 reads CASSHNPSGANNEQFF. CDR3 DNA sequence: TGTGCCAGCAGCCACAACCCTAGCGGAGCCAACAATGAGCAGTTCTTC.

The gene calls are TRBV7-8 and TRBJ1-1; D is undetermined. This CDR3 comprises 16 residues. From germline, CDR1 is SGHVS and CDR2 FQNEAQ. Trimming took off 1 base at V and 1 base at J, with 13 bases between the two ends. This CDR3 reads CASSLGPPTPNTEAFF. The CDR3 DNA reads TGTGCCAGCAGCTTAGGCCCTCCGACACCGAACACTGAAGCTTTCTTT. The full variable domain, completed using reference TRBV7-8 and TRBJ1-1, is GAGVSQSPRYKVAKRGQDVALRCDPISGHVSLFWYQQALGQGPEFLTYFQNEAQLDKSGLPSDRFFAERPEGSVSTLKIQRTQQEDSAVYLCASSLGPPTPNTEAFFGQGTRLTVV.